Below, 32 T cell receptor beta chains from the same sample are listed, as sequenced in a study of T-cell reconstitution after alpha-beta-depleted transplantation in children. The TCRbeta library was prepared with unique molecular identifiers. TCRdb re-called the PCR reads through MiXCR, storing one row per CDR3 protein. This sample has 150,000 to 250,000 distinct CDR3 sequences, with 6.3% found just once. Sample: PBMCs, taken before TCRalphabeta/CD19-depleted stem cell transplant. The source is a girl under three years old with combined immunodeficiency, due to receive a stem cell transplant.

This clonotype was counted many times. The V gene is TRBV18, the J gene TRBJ1-5; D is ambiguous. Germline CDR1 and CDR2: KGHSH and LQKENI. V lost 4 bases to trimming and J lost 2 bases, with 6 bases between them. CDR3 length: 13 residues. As DNA, the CDR3 is TGTGCCAGCTCACAATTCGGCAATCAGCCCCAGCATTTT. This gives the protein CASSQFGNQPQHF.

This clonotype was counted ten times or more. The J gene is TRBJ2-3, the V gene TRBV12-3 or TRBV12-4; D is perhaps TRBD1 (6 bases). The CDR3 contains 17 residues. Trimming left V 5 bases short and J 3 bases short, with 21 bases between. CDR3: CASSTRTDPWATDTQYF. Written as DNA, the CDR3 is TGTGCCAGCAGTACTCGGACAGACCCGTGGGCAACAGATACGCAGTATTTT.

The V call is TRBV7-2, the J call TRBJ2-5, with 12 bases fitting TRBD1. Trimming removed 6 bases from V and 5 bases from J; junction bases left unmatched: 7. The CDR3 spans 15 residues. CDR1 and CDR2 (germline): SGHTA, FQGNSA. CDR3 residues: CASRRDRGHLETQYF. CDR3 bases: TGTGCCAGCAGAAGGGACAGGGGGCATTTGGAGACCCAGTACTTC.

This clonotype occurred a few times. The CDR3 sequence: CASSFVRGGLETQYF. For the CDR3, the DNA is TGTGCCAGCAGCTTTGTGCGGGGGGGCCTAGAGACCCAGTACTTC. The chain links TRBV5-6 to TRBJ2-5; 9 bases fit TRBD2. The CDR3 sequence is 15 residues long. The germline V gene has CDR1 SGHDT and CDR2 YYEEEE. V lost 2 bases, J lost 4 bases, and 6 bases stayed unmatched.

This clonotype was counted many times. This chain connects TRBV5-1 to TRBJ2-3; D is perhaps TRBD1 or TRBD2 (5 bases each). The CDR3 covers 14 residues. V was clipped by 4 bases and J by 3 bases, with 12 bases between them. The germline V gene encodes CDR1 SGHRS and CDR2 YFSETQ. This CDR3 is CASSPGPLTDTQYF. CDR3 nucleotides: TGCGCCAGCAGCCCGGGACCTCTAACAGATACGCAGTATTTT.

V gene TRBV28 combines with J gene TRBJ2-1, with 9 bases that match TRBD2. CDR1 and CDR2 from the germline V gene are MDHEN and SYDVKM. The J segment lost 4 bases and the V segment lost 5 bases, leaving 9 bases of the junction unmatched. The CDR3 extends over 16 amino acids. This CDR3 reads CASSPGLAKTYNEQFF. The DNA for the CDR3 is TGTGCCAGCAGTCCCGGACTAGCGAAAACATACAATGAGCAGTTCTTC. The full variable domain, with the rest looked up from reference TRBV28 and TRBJ2-1, is DVKVTQSSRYLVKRTGEKVFLECVQDMDHENMFWYRQDPGLGLRLIYFSYDVKMKEKGDIPEGYSVSREKKERFSLILESASTNQTSMYLCASSPGLAKTYNEQFFGPGTRLTVL.

The chain is built from TRBV6-6 and TRBJ1-2; 8 bases line up with TRBD1. Germline V gives CDR1 MNHNY, CDR2 SVGAGI (reference sequence). The CDR3 loop spans 13 amino acids. J was trimmed by 8 bases and V by 5 bases; bases with no gene match: 7. The CDR3 region has the DNA TGTGCCAGCAGTGCAGGGGGCGCCTGGGGCTACACCTTC. This encodes CASSAGGAWGYTF.

This clonotype was detected many times. The chain carries TRBV20-1 and TRBJ2-1; a possible D gene is TRBD2 (6 bases). From germline, CDR1 is DFQATT and CDR2 SNEGSKA (reference sequence). CDR3 length: 14 residues. Between the trimmed V and J ends, which lost 3 bases and 2 bases, there was a span of 11 bases. The CDR3 DNA reads as TGCAGTGCTAGGTATAGCGGCGCCTACAATGAGCAGTTCTTC. Translation: CSARYSGAYNEQFF.

The rearrangement uses TRBV7-4 and TRBJ2-1; 9 positions match TRBD2. This CDR3 spans 15 amino acids. Germline V CDR1 and CDR2: SGHVT, SQSDAQ. The junction had 17 bases not matched to a gene; V was cut back by 11 bases and J by 9 bases. The CDR3 is CASCLWASGNSEQFF. The CDR3 DNA sequence: TGTGCCTCCTGCTTATGGGCTAGCGGGAACTCTGAGCAGTTCTTC.

The chain couples TRBV15 to TRBJ2-3, with D unclear. CDR3 length: 16 amino acids. V lost 0 bases and J 1 base, leaving 11 bases between the germline ends. Germline values: CDR1 LNHNV, CDR2 YYDKDF (reference sequence). The CDR3 protein is CATSRDPPHGTDTQYF. DNA of the CDR3: TGTGCCACCAGCAGAGATCCCCCCCACGGCACAGATACGCAGTATTTT.

This clonotype showed up many times. This chain connects TRBV6-5 to TRBJ2-5; the match to TRBD2 covers 10 bases. The CDR3 consists of 15 residues. Germline CDR1 MNHEY, CDR2 SVGAGI. V lost 7 bases to trimming and J lost 3 bases; unmatched junction nucleotides: 8. The DNA for the CDR3 is TGTGCCAGCACCCAGGGCGGACTAGCGGAAGAGACCCAGTACTTC. Its translation is CASTQGGLAEETQYF.

For this clonotype: This may be a read error, as it is one base from a much larger clone. The V and J genes are TRBV11-2 and TRBJ2-5; D may be TRBD1 or TRBD2 (5 bases each). From germline, CDR1 is SGHAT and CDR2 FQNNGV. This CDR3 has 11 residues. The CDR3 loop is CPSRGLETQYF. Written as DNA, the CDR3 is TGTCCCAGCCGGGGCTTGGAGACCCAGTACTTC.

The sample holds many counts of this clonotype. The chain joins TRBV24-1 to TRBJ2-6; D gene ambiguous. The CDR3 length is 18 residues. Trimming pared 7 bases from V and 0 bases from J, leaving 18 bases between. Germline CDR1 KGHDR, CDR2 SFDVKD. CDR3: CATRVLQVFRSGANVLTF. CDR3 nucleotides: TGTGCCACCAGAGTGCTTCAGGTATTCCGCTCTGGGGCCAACGTCCTGACTTTC.

The sample holds many counts of this clonotype. The CDR3 nucleotides are TGTGCCACTGGAATCCAGTTCTACAATGAGCAGTTCTTC. This sequence encodes CATGIQFYNEQFF. The chain couples TRBV15 to TRBJ2-1; D call uncertain. V was pared by 9 bases and J by 3 bases, with 12 bases between. The germline V gene encodes CDR1 LNHNV and CDR2 YYDKDF (reference sequence). The CDR3 has 13 amino acids.

This clonotype was observed many times. The V gene is TRBV7-8, the J gene TRBJ2-2; D unresolved. The CDR3 totals 17 residues. The germline CDR1 and CDR2 sequences are SGHVS and FQNEAQ. Trimming pared 1 base from V and 3 bases from J, leaving 15 bases between. The CDR3 sequence: CASSLGHYKADTGELFF. The CDR3 bases are TGTGCCAGCAGCTTAGGACACTACAAGGCCGACACCGGGGAGCTGTTTTTT.

This clonotype was detected many times. The chain has TRBV5-1 and TRBJ1-4; 8 bases fit TRBD1. The CDR3 has 16 amino acids. Germline V gene data show CDR1 as SGHRS and CDR2 as YFSETQ. V trimming: 3 bases; J trimming: 8 bases; junction bases outside the gene matches: 12. CDR3 protein: CASSSYGAGGKEKLFF. The CDR3 nucleotides read TGCGCCAGCAGCTCTTATGGAGCAGGGGGCAAAGAAAAACTGTTTTTT.

The chain is built from TRBV6-1 and TRBJ2-5; 10 nucleotides agree with TRBD1. Germline CDR1 MNHNS, CDR2 SASEGT. Trimming at V came to 6 bases and at J to 1 base, leaving 5 bases not matched to a gene. The CDR3 loop spans 15 amino acids. This CDR3 reads CASSRTGGIQETQYF. In nucleotides, the CDR3 is TGTGCCAGCAGCCGGACAGGGGGAATCCAAGAGACCCAGTACTTC.

In its sample, this clonotype was seen many times. J is TRBJ2-7 and V is TRBV7-2; D remains unclear. This CDR3 has 16 residues. V lost 0 bases to trimming and J lost 0 bases, with 12 bases between them. Germline CDR1 reads SGHTA; CDR2 reads FQGNSA. CDR3 sequence (DNA): TGTGCCAGCAGCTTAGCATCCCAGGCGCCCTCCTACGAGCAGTACTTC. This translates into CASSLASQAPSYEQYF.

As for this clonotype: Because it lacks the conserved phenylalanine or tryptophan at the end, this CDR3 is likely a read error. The chain couples TRBV29-1 to TRBJ2-1; 7 nucleotides align to TRBD2. CDR3 size: 15 residues. V lost 0 bases to trimming and J lost 4 bases; unmatched junction nucleotides: 6. Germline CDR1 SQVTM, CDR2 ANQGSEA. This CDR3 is CSVEEGLAVYNEQFC. The CDR3 nucleotides are TGCAGCGTTGAAGAGGGTCTAGCGGTTTACAATGAGCAGTTCTGC.

This clonotype was counted many times. This chain's CDR3 is CASSLLGRRRETQYF. The DNA for the CDR3 is TGTGCCAGCAGTCTCCTGGGCAGGCGGAGGGAGACCCAGTACTTC. The chain carries TRBV28 and TRBJ2-5, with D possibly TRBD2 on 5 matching bases. The V end lost 5 bases, the J end lost 5 bases, and 18 bases lay between the germline ends. CDR1 and CDR2 (germline): MDHEN, SYDVKM. The CDR3 totals 15 residues.

This clonotype came up many times. The chain couples TRBV12-3 or TRBV12-4 to TRBJ1-1; D is undetermined. Trimming took off 2 bases at V and 7 bases at J, with 5 bases between the two ends. This CDR3 region has 11 residues. CDR3 bases: TGTGCCAGCAGTTTACGGAGTGAAGCTTTCTTT. This sequence encodes CASSLRSEAFF.

This clonotype was counted ten times or more. The CDR3 loop reads CASSEGRNTEAFF. CDR3 in DNA: TGTGCCAGCAGTGAAGGGCGGAACACTGAAGCTTTCTTT. The chain joins TRBV2 to TRBJ1-1; the D is unclear. CDR1 SNHLY and CDR2 FYNNEI come from the germline V gene. The CDR3 runs to 13 residues. Trimming shortened V by 1 base and J by 1 base, and 4 bases separated the two germline ends.

A few counts support this clonotype. V gene TRBV5-5 combines with J gene TRBJ2-3, with D maybe TRBD1 (5 bases). The CDR3 totals 18 residues. The V gene's germline CDR1 is SGHKS and CDR2 YYEKEE (reference sequence). Trimming cost V 0 bases and J 1 base, with 18 bases left between them. CDR3 sequence reads: CASSLGWQGGWGTDTQYF. CDR3 DNA: TGTGCCAGCAGCTTGGGATGGCAGGGCGGTTGGGGCACAGATACGCAGTATTTT.

At least ten counts were recorded for this clonotype. The rearrangement links TRBV25-1 to TRBJ2-7; 10 bases fit TRBD2. Looked up from germline, CDR1 is MGHDK and CDR2 is SYGVNS. V dropped 8 bases and J dropped 2; count of bases not matched to a gene: 9. This CDR3 contains 15 residues. The CDR3 nucleotides are TGTGCCAGCTCTTTTCCCGGGACTAGCGCCTACGAGCAGTACTTC. Protein sequence: CASSFPGTSAYEQYF.

At least ten counts were recorded for this clonotype. V and J are TRBV4-3 and TRBJ2-1, with 8 bases matching TRBD2. With V trimmed by 4 bases and J by 5 bases, 7 bases remained unmatched. The CDR3 extends over 15 amino acids. CDR1 LGHNA and CDR2 YSLEER come from the germline V gene. The CDR3 loop reads CASSPGLALHNEQFF. For the CDR3, the DNA is TGCGCCAGCAGCCCTGGACTAGCTTTGCACAATGAGCAGTTCTTC.

This clonotype has a count of ten or more. The genes are TRBV29-1 and TRBJ2-5; TRBD2 aligns across 7 bases. This CDR3 is built from 13 residues. Germline V gene sequence: CDR1 SQVTM, CDR2 ANQGSEA. J gave up 3 bases and V 7 bases, and 8 bases lay outside the gene matches. Here the CDR3 reads CSARWGGEETQYF. For the CDR3, the DNA is TGCAGCGCCAGGTGGGGGGGGGAAGAGACCCAGTACTTC. The whole variable domain, remainder taken from reference TRBV29-1 and TRBJ2-5, is SAVISQKPSRDICQRGTSLTIQCQVDSQVTMMFWYRQQPGQSLTLIATANQGSEATYESGFVIDKFPISRPNLTFSTLTVSNMSPEDSSIYLCSARWGGEETQYFGPGTRLLVL.

This clonotype has a handful of counts. The chain has TRBV28 and TRBJ1-5; no reliable D call. This CDR3 has 23 residues. Germline CDR1 and CDR2: MDHEN and SYDVKM. V gave up 3 bases and J gave up 1 base, with 34 bases separating them. CDR3 DNA: TGTGCCAGCAGTTTTCTAGTGTTCGGAGGGCAGCTTACGGCCAAACCAAGCAATCAGCCCCAGCATTTT. Translation: CASSFLVFGGQLTAKPSNQPQHF.

In this sample, this clonotype turned up many times. The chain combines TRBV2 with TRBJ2-1; TRBD1 agrees at 9 bases. This CDR3 comprises 15 residues. Germline assignment: CDR1 SNHLY and CDR2 FYNNEI. V was clipped by 7 bases and J by 4 bases; unmatched bases: 8. The CDR3: CASIHRDRVYNEQFF. The CDR3 DNA follows: TGTGCCAGCATCCACCGGGACAGGGTGTACAATGAGCAGTTCTTC. Based on the CDR3 plus reference TRBV2 and TRBJ2-1, the full variable domain is EPEVTQTPSHQVTQMGQEVILRCVPISNHLYFYWYRQILGQKVEFLVSFYNNEISEKSEIFDDQFSVERPDGSNFTLKIRSTKLEDSAMYFCASIHRDRVYNEQFFGPGTRLTVL.

The chain combines TRBV11-2 with TRBJ2-1, with a possible D match to TRBD1 (6 bases). V lost 1 base and J lost 4, with 14 bases in between. The CDR3 is made up of 16 amino acids. The germline V gene encodes CDR1 SGHAT and CDR2 FQNNGV. The CDR3 loop reads CASSLVVTGLYNEQFF. CDR3 bases: TGTGCCAGCAGCTTAGTTGTGACAGGACTTTACAATGAGCAGTTCTTC.

This clonotype was detected ten times or more. CDR3 sequence reads: CASSLGQGIGYIQYF. The CDR3 region has the DNA TGTGCCAGCAGCCTGGGACAGGGAATAGGGTACATTCAGTACTTC. The chain uses TRBV5-5 and TRBJ2-4; 9 bases line up with TRBD1. CDR3 length equals 15 residues. V shed 4 bases and J 8 bases; nucleotides not matched to a gene: 10. Germline V gene data show CDR1 as SGHKS and CDR2 as YYEKEE (reference sequence).

This clonotype was picked up many times. This sequence joins TRBV20-1 and TRBJ2-1, with a possible D match to TRBD2 (6 bases). The V end lost 0 bases, the J end lost 4 bases, and 13 bases lay between the germline ends. The CDR3 has 15 amino acids. Germline CDR1 and CDR2: DFQATT and SNEGSKA (reference sequence). Written as DNA, the CDR3 is TGCAGTGCTAGAGATGGCGGGATTGGGTACAATGAGCAGTTCTTC. The encoded protein is CSARDGGIGYNEQFF.

This clonotype has a count of ten or more. The V and J genes are TRBV7-2 and TRBJ2-7, with TRBD2 matching over 7 bases. The V segment lost 5 bases and the J segment 5 bases; nucleotides outside the gene matches: 12. The CDR3 totals 15 residues. Germline lookup yields CDR1 SGHTA and CDR2 FQGNSA. The CDR3 loop reads CASSPWTSVYDEQYF. The CDR3 DNA reads TGTGCCAGCAGCCCCTGGACTAGTGTGTATGACGAGCAGTACTTC.